This passage covers 6 T cell receptor beta chains from one sample sequenced in a study of cytomegalovirus exposure and HLA in healthy donors. Primers included in the PCR were 60 Vbeta and 13 Jbeta primers. Sequencing was performed with immunoSEQ multiplex PCR; in TCRdb, only in-frame clones are kept and a portion is missing. The sample lists more than 150,000 clones; more than 85% were seen once. The material sequenced was PBMCs. These receptors originate from a girl under three years old in good health and CMV-seronegative.

The CDR3 reads CASSYSRGTETYEQYF. The CDR3 coding sequence is TGTGCCAGCAGTTACTCGAGAGGGACAGAAACCTACGAGCAGTACTTC. J is TRBJ2-7 and V is TRBV6-5; 7 bases align to TRBD1. Germline V gene lookup returns CDR1 MNHEY and CDR2 SVGAGI. Trimming removed 0 bases from V and 2 bases from J; junction bases left unmatched: 7. CDR3 length: 16 amino acids.

V is TRBV4-1 and J is TRBJ2-7; D not resolved. CDR3 length: 17 amino acids. Deletions cut 2 bases from V and 0 bases from J, with 17 bases between. CDR1 and CDR2 from the germline V gene are MGHRA and YSYEKL. The CDR3 sequence: CASSQREALTSSYEQYF. The CDR3 nucleotides are TGCGCCAGCAGCCAACGAGAAGCACTAACAAGCTCCTACGAGCAGTACTTC.

This clone was seen a handful of times. The chain links TRBV5-3 to TRBJ2-3; TRBD2 aligns across 12 bases. TRBV5-3 carries the ORF label, with uncertain function. V gave up 5 bases and J gave up 0 bases; unmatched junction bases: 7. CDR3 length: 17 amino acids. In nucleotides, the CDR3 is TGTGCCAGAAGTCCCAGACTAGCGGGGGATAGCACAGATACGCAGTATTTT. It encodes CARSPRLAGDSTDTQYF.

V gene TRBV6-5 combines with J gene TRBJ1-1; D uncertain. V dropped 2 bases and J dropped 5 bases, with 15 bases sitting between them. CDR1 MNHEY and CDR2 SVGAGI come from the germline V gene. This CDR3 comprises 15 residues. CDR3 loop: CASSYVGVGGTEAFF. As DNA, the CDR3 is TGTGCCAGCAGTTACGTCGGGGTAGGAGGAACTGAAGCTTTCTTT.

The chain links TRBV18 to TRBJ1-1; 9 bases align to TRBD1. The CDR3 has 18 residues. Germline values: CDR1 KGHSH, CDR2 LQKENI. J gave up 0 bases and V 1 base, and 9 bases lay outside the gene matches. Written as DNA, the CDR3 is TGTGCCAGCTCACCACGCCGAGACAGGGGGTCCATGAACACTGAAGCTTTCTTT. Protein: CASSPRRDRGSMNTEAFF. The variable domain in full, completed from reference TRBV18 and TRBJ1-1, reads NAGVMQNPRHLVRRRGQEARLRCSPMKGHSHVYWYRQLPEEGLKFMVYLQKENIIDESGMPKERFSAEFPKEGPSILRIQQVVRGDSAAYFCASSPRRDRGSMNTEAFFGQGTRLTVV.

The chain uses TRBV6-1 and TRBJ1-1, with 7 bases matching TRBD1. The germline CDR1 and CDR2 sequences are MNHNS and SASEGT. The V gene end was trimmed by 6 bases and the J gene end by 5 bases; junction bases not matched to a gene: 6. The CDR3 extends over 13 amino acids. CDR3 in amino acids: CASRTTGRTEAFF. CDR3 coding DNA: TGTGCCAGCAGGACGACAGGGAGGACTGAAGCTTTCTTT.